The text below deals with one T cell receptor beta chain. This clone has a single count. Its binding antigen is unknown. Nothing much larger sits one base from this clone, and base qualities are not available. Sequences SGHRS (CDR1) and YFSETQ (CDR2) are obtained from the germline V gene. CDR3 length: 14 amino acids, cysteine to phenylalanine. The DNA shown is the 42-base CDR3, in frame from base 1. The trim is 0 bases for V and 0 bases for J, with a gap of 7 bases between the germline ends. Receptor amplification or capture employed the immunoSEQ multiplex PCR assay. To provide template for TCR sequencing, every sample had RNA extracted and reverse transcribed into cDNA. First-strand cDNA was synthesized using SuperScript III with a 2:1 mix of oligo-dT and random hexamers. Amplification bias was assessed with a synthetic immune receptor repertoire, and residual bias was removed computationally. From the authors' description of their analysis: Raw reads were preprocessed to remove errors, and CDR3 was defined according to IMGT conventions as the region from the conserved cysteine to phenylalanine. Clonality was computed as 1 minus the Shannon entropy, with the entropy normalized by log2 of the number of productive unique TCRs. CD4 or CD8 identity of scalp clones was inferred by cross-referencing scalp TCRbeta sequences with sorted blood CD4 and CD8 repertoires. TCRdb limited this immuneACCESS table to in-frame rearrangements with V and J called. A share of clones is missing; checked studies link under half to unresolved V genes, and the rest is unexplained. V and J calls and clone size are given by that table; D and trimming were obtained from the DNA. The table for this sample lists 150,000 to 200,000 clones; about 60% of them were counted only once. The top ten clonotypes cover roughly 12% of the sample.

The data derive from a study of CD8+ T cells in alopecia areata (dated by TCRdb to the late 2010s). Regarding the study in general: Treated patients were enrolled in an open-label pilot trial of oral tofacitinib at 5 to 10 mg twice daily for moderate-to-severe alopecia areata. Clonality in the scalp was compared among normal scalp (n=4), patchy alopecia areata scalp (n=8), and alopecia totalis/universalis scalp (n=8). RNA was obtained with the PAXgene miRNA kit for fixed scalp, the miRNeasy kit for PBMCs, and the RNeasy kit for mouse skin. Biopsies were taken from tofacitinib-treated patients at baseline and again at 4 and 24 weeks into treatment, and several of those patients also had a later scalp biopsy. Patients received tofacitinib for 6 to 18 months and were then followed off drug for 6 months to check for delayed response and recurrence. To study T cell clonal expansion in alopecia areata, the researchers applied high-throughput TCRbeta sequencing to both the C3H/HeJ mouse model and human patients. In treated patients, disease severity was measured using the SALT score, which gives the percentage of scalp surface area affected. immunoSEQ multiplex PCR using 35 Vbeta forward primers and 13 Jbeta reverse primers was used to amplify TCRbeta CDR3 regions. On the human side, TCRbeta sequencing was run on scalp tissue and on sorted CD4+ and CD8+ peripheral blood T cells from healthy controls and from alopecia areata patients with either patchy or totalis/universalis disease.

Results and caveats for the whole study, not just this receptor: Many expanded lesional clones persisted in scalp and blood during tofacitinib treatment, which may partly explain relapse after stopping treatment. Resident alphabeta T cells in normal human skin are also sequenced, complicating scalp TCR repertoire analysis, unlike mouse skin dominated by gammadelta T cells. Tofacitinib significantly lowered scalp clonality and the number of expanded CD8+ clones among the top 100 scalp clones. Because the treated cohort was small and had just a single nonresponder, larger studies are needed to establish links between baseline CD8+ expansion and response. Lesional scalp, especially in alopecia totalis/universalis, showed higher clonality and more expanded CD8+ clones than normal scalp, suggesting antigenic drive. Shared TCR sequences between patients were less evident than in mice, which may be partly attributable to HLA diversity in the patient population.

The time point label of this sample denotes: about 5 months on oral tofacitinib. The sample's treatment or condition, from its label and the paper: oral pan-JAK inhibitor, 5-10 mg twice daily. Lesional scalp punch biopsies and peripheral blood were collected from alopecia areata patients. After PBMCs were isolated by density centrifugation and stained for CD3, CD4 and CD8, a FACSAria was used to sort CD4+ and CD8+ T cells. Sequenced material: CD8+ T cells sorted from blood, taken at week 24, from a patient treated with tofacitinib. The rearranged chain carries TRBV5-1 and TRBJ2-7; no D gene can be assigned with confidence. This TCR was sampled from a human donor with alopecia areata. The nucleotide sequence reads TGCGCCAGCAGCTTGGTTGGTTCCTCCTACGAGCAGTACTTC. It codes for CASSLVGSSYEQYF.